This is a list of T cell receptor beta chains from one sample in a study of blood T cell repertoires in COVID-19. Assay used: immunoSEQ multiplex PCR; TCRdb lists only in-frame clones, some missing. The data show roughly 6,600 clones, with 70% to 90% seen just once and 20% to 25% held by the top ten. The sample was peripheral blood. These receptors all stem from a human donor in a cohort sampled during active COVID-19. Both conserved end residues are part of each CDR3. A D gene is named only where the DNA matches it firmly. Size is omitted from some rows. Given values are once, few, many or a class for expanded clones.

V	length	D	J	size	DNA	CDR3
TRBV18	18	TRBD1	TRBJ2-5	.	TGTGCCAGCTCCCACGGGACAGGAGGGTCGGGTTTAAAAGAGACCCAGTACTTC	CASSHGTGGSGLKETQYF
TRBV19	14	TRBD2	TRBJ2-3	few	TGTGCCAGTAGAAAATGGAGCGGGAGTAGAACGCAGTATTTT	CASRKWSGSRTQYF
TRBV5-4	16	.	TRBJ1-2	few	TGTGCCAGCAGCTTGGCTTACGCCTCAAGGGGCTATGGCTACACCTTC	CASSLAYASRGYGYTF
TRBV2	14	.	TRBJ2-5	once	TGTGCCAGCAGTGGATCGGGAGTCATTGAGACCCAGTACTTC	CASSGSGVIETQYF
TRBV28	12	.	TRBJ1-3	.	TGTGCCAGCACCCTCTCTGGAAACACCATATATTTT	CASTLSGNTIYF
TRBV3-1/TRBV3-2	13	.	TRBJ2-4	.	TGTGCCAGCAGCCAGCCGGGGGTGGGCATTCAGTACTTC	CASSQPGVGIQYF
TRBV4-2	13	.	TRBJ1-1	.	TGTGCCAGCAGCCAAGCACCGGGATATCAAGCTTTCTTT	CASSQAPGYQAFF
TRBV6-1	16	TRBD1	TRBJ2-1	few	TGTGCCAGCAGTGGAGACTGGACAGGGAGTACAAATGAGCAGTTCTTC	CASSGDWTGSTNEQFF
TRBV25-1	16	TRBD2	TRBJ2-3	.	TGTGCCAGCAGGGCTAGCGGGGGACTCAGCGTGGATACGCAGTATTTT	CASRASGGLSVDTQYF
TRBV10-3	16	.	TRBJ2-1	.	TGTGCCATCAGTGAGTCTGTTGCGGGATCTTACAATGAGCAGTTCTTC	CAISESVAGSYNEQFF
TRBV7-2	13	.	TRBJ1-4	.	TGTGCCAGCAGCTTTGGAGCTAATGAAAAACTGTTTTTT	CASSFGANEKLFF